The clone carrying this T cell receptor (beta chain) was seen only a few times. Its target is unknown. Deletions cut 6 bases from V and 0 bases from J, with 14 bases between. CDR3 size: 14 residues. Germline V lookup: CDR1 SQVTM, CDR2 ANQGSEA. The data were obtained in a study of blood T cells in healthy people across ages. Broader study findings: Unknown CMV status may confound age-related changes in expanded clones.

Alongside a J-beta primer mix, a sample-barcoded 5' primer served in a second PCR lasting roughly 7 to 12 cycles. TCRdb re-called the 5' RACE reads through MiXCR, storing one row per CDR3 protein. The sample records some 1.6 million distinct CDR3 sequences, almost 35% being singletons. The sequenced sample consisted of blood. The sequence derives from a woman aged 25-40 years in good health. V gene TRBV29-1 combines with J gene TRBJ1-2; D is perhaps TRBD1 (6 bases). The CDR3 bases are TGCAGCGTCAGCAGGGGCGATACTAACTATGGCTACACCTTC. Translated, it gives CSVSRGDTNYGYTF.